What follows are 13 T cell receptor beta chains derived from one specimen sequenced in a study of OX40 agonist ivuxolimab in advanced cancers. Generated by immunoSEQ multiplex PCR, the TCRdb table keeps only in-frame clones and is missing some. Of roughly 75,000 clones in the sample, less than 90% are singletons; the top ten hold approximately 13%. Specimen: CD4+ or CD8+ T cells sorted from blood, collected in a trial of the OX40 agonist ivuxolimab. These receptors all come from an adult with an advanced solid tumor such as melanoma, head and neck, liver or kidney cancer.

This chain connects TRBV27 to TRBJ2-2; 14 positions agree with TRBD2. This CDR3 is 19 amino acids long. Germline loops: CDR1 MNHEY, CDR2 SMNVEV (reference sequence). Trimming at V came to 5 bases and at J to 4 bases, leaving 12 bases not matched to a gene. CDR3 amino acids: CASSPPLGTSGSGTGELFF. In DNA, the CDR3 is TGTGCCAGCAGTCCCCCCCTAGGGACTAGCGGGAGCGGCACCGGGGAGCTGTTTTTT.

The chain joins TRBV30 to TRBJ2-5; the D is unclear. Between the trimmed V and J ends, which lost 1 base and 7 bases, there was a span of 7 bases. Germline V gene lookup returns CDR1 GTSNPN and CDR2 SVGIG (reference sequence). The CDR3 consists of 11 residues. The CDR3 DNA reads as TGTGCCTGGAGTGGTCTGGCGACCCAGTACTTC. This encodes CAWSGLATQYF.

J is TRBJ2-2 and V is TRBV4-2, with D tentatively TRBD1 (6 bases). Germline CDR1 is LGHNA and CDR2 is YNFKEQ. V dropped 6 bases and J dropped 4 bases, with 12 bases sitting between them. This CDR3 contains 14 residues. The CDR3, as DNA: TGTGCCAGCAGACCTAGGACAGTCACCGGGGAGCTGTTTTTT. This translates into CASRPRTVTGELFF.

This clone was counted once. The gene calls are TRBV9 and TRBJ2-7, with TRBD2 identical over 9 bases. The CDR3 spans 15 residues. CDR1 SGDLS and CDR2 YYNGEE come from the germline V gene. V gave up 4 bases and J gave up 3 bases; unmatched junction bases: 8. The CDR3 reads CASSPRLAANYEQYF. CDR3 nucleotide sequence: TGTGCCAGCAGCCCTCGACTAGCGGCGAACTACGAGCAGTACTTC.

The rearrangement joins TRBV5-1 to TRBJ2-1, with D tentatively TRBD2 (6 bases). The germline gives CDR1 SGHRS, CDR2 YFSETQ. Deletions cut 4 bases from V and 3 bases from J, with 8 bases between. The CDR3 is 13 amino acids. CDR3 nucleotide sequence: TGCGCCAGCAGCCCAGCGGGCTACAATGAGCAGTTCTTC. Translation gives CASSPAGYNEQFF.

The count of this clone is one. CDR3 in amino acids: CASSDRGRTGELFF. For the CDR3, the DNA is TGTGCCAGTAGTGACAGGGGGCGGACCGGGGAGCTGTTTTTT. This sequence joins TRBV19 and TRBJ2-2; the match to TRBD1 covers 10 bases. CDR1 and CDR2 (germline): LNHDA, SQIVND (reference sequence). The CDR3 totals 14 residues. The trim removed 5 bases at V and 5 bases at J, leaving 2 bases unmatched.

The sample holds a few counts of this clone. The J gene is TRBJ2-3, the V gene TRBV29-1; 7 bases agree with TRBD1. J lost 2 bases, V lost 5 bases, and 7 bases had no gene match. The CDR3 has 14 residues. CDR1 and CDR2 from the germline V gene are SQVTM and ANQGSEA. CDR3 sequence reads: CSVSPGQHTDTQYF. CDR3 nucleotides: TGCAGCGTTTCTCCGGGACAGCACACAGATACGCAGTATTTT.

The chain recombines TRBV27 with TRBJ2-5, with 8 positions matching TRBD1. The J call is uncertain, as TRBJ2-7 better fits the DNA end. The CDR3 has 14 residues. Per germline, CDR1 MNHEY and CDR2 SMNVEV (reference sequence). This CDR3 is CASSQGQGTYEQYF. The CDR3 region has the DNA TGTGCCAGCAGTCAAGGACAGGGTACCTACGAGCAGTACTTC.

The V gene is TRBV28, the J gene TRBJ2-1; 7 nucleotides align to TRBD2. The CDR3 covers 16 residues. V shed 2 bases and J 1 base; nucleotides not matched to a gene: 5. CDR1 and CDR2 (germline): MDHEN, SYDVKM. The CDR3 here is CASSLLAGESYNEQFF. In DNA form, the CDR3 reads TGTGCCAGCAGTTTACTGGCGGGAGAGTCCTACAATGAGCAGTTCTTC.

V and J are TRBV5-1 and TRBJ1-5; no clear D gene. CDR1 and CDR2 from the germline V gene are SGHRS and YFSETQ. The CDR3 extends over 13 amino acids. V was shortened by 9 bases and J by 5 bases, with 15 bases between the two germline ends. The CDR3 bases are TGCGCCACCGCCCCTGGTCCAGATCAGCCCCAGCATTTT. Amino acid sequence: CATAPGPDQPQHF.

The chain couples TRBV5-1 to TRBJ1-6, with 8 bases lining up with TRBD1. Germline loops: CDR1 SGHRS, CDR2 YFSETQ. Trimming removed 0 bases from V and 0 bases from J; junction bases left unmatched: 5. The CDR3 is 18 residues long. The CDR3 nucleotides read TGCGCCAGCAGCTTGGCCAGGACAGGGAGCTCCTATAATTCACCCCTCCACTTT. It is translated as CASSLARTGSSYNSPLHF.

The J gene is TRBJ2-7, the V gene TRBV7-9; D remains ambiguous. CDR3 length: 15 residues. Germline-derived CDR1 and CDR2 are SEHNR and FQNEAQ (reference sequence). V was clipped by 3 bases and J by 3 bases, with 15 bases between them. In DNA form, the CDR3 reads TGTGCCAGCAGCTTTTCAGGAGCAAAGAACTACGAGCAGTACTTC. Its protein product is CASSFSGAKNYEQYF.

The chain has TRBV5-1 and TRBJ2-5; TRBD2 aligns across 10 bases. The CDR3 length is 16 residues. CDR1 is SGHRS and CDR2 is YFSETQ in the germline V gene. The junction had 4 bases not matched to a gene; V was cut back by 0 bases and J by 2 bases. DNA of the CDR3: TGCGCCAGCAGCTTGGGACCTAGCGGGAGACAAGAGACCCAGTACTTC. It specifies CASSLGPSGRQETQYF.